The 30 T cell receptor beta chains listed next were all sequenced from one sample in a study of response to subunit inactivated influenza vaccine. MiXCR was run by TCRdb on the RT-PCR reads, yielding one entry per CDR3 protein. The repertoire holds 430,000 or so distinct CDR3 sequences, with 9.5% to 12% as singletons. The input for sequencing was PBMCs from blood, taken roughly 46 days after vaccination. These receptors were taken from a man aged 50-59 years who received an inactivated influenza vaccine.

The chain carries TRBV7-2 and TRBJ2-5; a possible D gene is TRBD1 (6 bases). Germline V gives CDR1 SGHTA, CDR2 FQGNSA. The V end was cut by 1 base, the J end by 6 bases, with 15 bases between. The CDR3 spans 15 residues. Here the CDR3 DNA reads TGTGCCAGCAGCTTAGGCCCGCAGGGGTTGAAGACCCAGTACTTC. Protein product: CASSLGPQGLKTQYF. The full variable domain, rest sourced from reference TRBV7-2 and TRBJ2-5, is GAGVSQSPSNKVTEKGKDVELRCDPISGHTALYWYRQSLGQGLEFLIYFQGNSAPDKSGLPSDRFSAERTGGSVSTLTIQRTQQEDSAVYLCASSLGPQGLKTQYFGPGTRLLVL.

The V gene is TRBV12-3 or TRBV12-4, the J gene TRBJ1-6; D not resolved. The germline V and J ends were trimmed by 5 bases and 10 bases, with 12 bases remaining between them. The CDR3 is made up of 13 amino acids. The CDR3 region has the DNA TGTGCCAGCAGTGTTGAAGGTTACTCACCCCTCCACTTT. Translating it yields CASSVEGYSPLHF.

A few counts support this clonotype. The chain couples TRBV11-2 to TRBJ2-1, with D possibly matching TRBD2 (7 bases). This CDR3 has 16 residues. Germline CDR1 SGHAT, CDR2 FQNNGV. V dropped 5 bases and J dropped 9 bases, with 23 bases sitting between them. This CDR3 is CASSLEAGRGLGEQFF. The CDR3 DNA reads TGTGCCAGCAGCCTCGAGGCTGGGCGGGGGCTGGGTGAGCAGTTCTTC.

The V and J genes are TRBV12-3 or TRBV12-4 and TRBJ2-7; the D is unclear. The germline V and J ends were trimmed by 2 bases and 0 bases, with 14 bases remaining between them. CDR3 length: 16 amino acids. The CDR3 DNA follows: TGTGCCAGCAGTTTATCAGTGGCTGCGAGCTCCTACGAGCAGTACTTC. Its translation is CASSLSVAASSYEQYF.

At least ten counts were recorded for this clonotype. The chain carries TRBV12-3 or TRBV12-4 and TRBJ2-5, with TRBD2 matching over 9 bases. Trimming removed 4 bases from V and 4 bases from J; junction bases left unmatched: 4. CDR3 size: 14 residues. The CDR3 is CASSSGTSRETQYF. The CDR3 nucleotides read TGTGCCAGCAGTTCCGGGACTAGCAGAGAGACCCAGTACTTC.

The sample holds many counts of this clonotype. DNA for the CDR3: TGCGCCAGCAGCCTATATCCGGGACAGACCTACGAGCAGTACTTC. Its protein is CASSLYPGQTYEQYF. The genes are TRBV5-1 and TRBJ2-7; TRBD1 agrees at 7 bases. Germline CDR1 is SGHRS and CDR2 is YFSETQ. With 4 bases clipped from V and 2 bases from J, the junction kept 9 bases outside the gene matches. The CDR3 has 15 amino acids.

This clonotype showed up just a few times. V is TRBV6-5 and J is TRBJ2-5; 10 bases agree with TRBD1. The CDR3 loop spans 15 amino acids. V trimming: 0 bases; J trimming: 6 bases; junction bases outside the gene matches: 4. In germline, CDR1 is MNHEY, CDR2 SVGAGI. The CDR3 reads CASSYSWGQGKTQYF. CDR3 sequence (DNA): TGTGCCAGCAGTTACTCGTGGGGACAGGGGAAGACCCAGTACTTC.

The chain recombines TRBV6-2 or TRBV6-3 with TRBJ2-7; perhaps TRBD1 as D (6 bases). With 8 bases removed from V and 2 bases from J, the gap between germline ends came to 13 bases. CDR1 and CDR2 (germline): MNHEY, SVGEGT. This CDR3 spans 13 amino acids. The CDR3 DNA sequence: TGTGCCAGCGAGCCAACAGGGACCTACGAGCAGTACTTC. It specifies CASEPTGTYEQYF.

Only a few counts were recorded for this clonotype. The chain employs TRBV15 and TRBJ2-7, with D possibly being TRBD2 (6 bases). This CDR3 has 14 amino acids. Per the germline V gene, CDR1 is LNHNV and CDR2 is YYDKDF (reference sequence). Trimming took 5 bases from V and 5 from J, leaving 16 bases between them. This CDR3 is CATSRGWGVHEQYF. The DNA of the CDR3 is TGTGCCACCAGCCGGGGGTGGGGCGTCCACGAGCAGTACTTC. Based on the CDR3 plus reference TRBV15 and TRBJ2-7, the full variable domain is DAMVIQNPRYQVTQFGKPVTLSCSQTLNHNVMYWYQQKSSQAPKLLFHYYDKDFNNEADTPDNFQSRRPNTSFCFLDIRSPGLGDTAMYLCATSRGWGVHEQYFGPGTRLTVT.

This chain joins TRBV7-9 and TRBJ2-5, with TRBD2 as a possible D gene (6 bases). This CDR3 region has 16 residues. CDR1 SEHNR and CDR2 FQNEAQ come from the germline V gene (reference sequence). Trimming removed 5 bases from V and 5 bases from J, with 21 bases in between. This CDR3 is CASSIEGSGPSETQYF. CDR3 nucleotide sequence: TGTGCCAGCAGCATAGAAGGTAGCGGACCGTCGGAGACCCAGTACTTC.

This rearrangement joins TRBV6-1 to TRBJ2-5, with D possibly matching TRBD1 (6 bases). The CDR3 length is 16 residues. Germline V gives CDR1 MNHNS, CDR2 SASEGT. V was trimmed by 6 bases and J by 2 bases, leaving 19 bases between them. This CDR3 reads CASSHFKGQRQETQYF. CDR3 coding DNA: TGTGCCAGCAGCCACTTTAAAGGACAGCGTCAAGAGACCCAGTACTTC.

At least ten counts were recorded for this clonotype. One end of the junction varies from germline; a read error may be responsible. CDR3 DNA: TGCGCCAGCAGCCAAGATCGAAGCACAGATACGCAGTATTTT. Translated: CASSQDRSTDTQYF. V usage is TRBV14 and J usage is TRBJ2-3; no reliable D call. Germline V lookup: CDR1 SGHDN, CDR2 FVKESK. There are 14 residues in the CDR3.

This clonotype has a handful of counts. This sequence joins TRBV7-9 and TRBJ2-5; 8 positions match TRBD2. The CDR3 sequence is 16 residues long. The V segment lost 2 bases and the J segment 5 bases; nucleotides outside the gene matches: 10. Germline CDR1 and CDR2: SEHNR and FQNEAQ (reference sequence). CDR3 amino acids: CASSLRRAGVGETQYF. The DNA for the CDR3 is TGTGCCAGCAGCTTACGTCGAGCGGGAGTTGGGGAGACCCAGTACTTC.

At least ten counts were recorded for this clonotype. J is TRBJ1-2 and V is TRBV12-3 or TRBV12-4; maybe TRBD1 (5 bases). V was shortened by 6 bases and J by 8 bases, with 16 bases between the two germline ends. The CDR3 has 13 residues. The CDR3 sequence is CASSLRGKDGYTF. The CDR3 DNA reads TGTGCCAGCAGCCTAAGGGGTAAGGACGGCTACACCTTC.

This chain links TRBV4-2 with TRBJ2-7; TRBD2 matches 7 bases. Losses at the gene ends were 2 bases for V and 7 bases for J; bases not matched to a gene: 8. The CDR3 has 14 residues. Germline V CDR1 and CDR2: LGHNA, YNFKEQ. CDR3 sequence reads: CASSQPGLSGEQYF. The DNA for the CDR3 is TGTGCCAGCAGCCAACCGGGACTATCCGGTGAGCAGTACTTC.

The chain recombines TRBV5-1 with TRBJ2-7; 10 nucleotides agree with TRBD1. CDR3 size: 14 residues. Germline assignment: CDR1 SGHRS and CDR2 YFSETQ. After removal of 5 bases from V and 5 bases from J, the junction contained 7 bases not matched to a gene. CDR3 DNA sequence: TGCGCCAGCAGTCCGGGACAGGGGTCACACGAGCAGTACTTC. It is translated as CASSPGQGSHEQYF.

The chain couples TRBV7-9 to TRBJ2-7; D tentatively reads TRBD1 or TRBD2 (5 bases each). Germline CDR1 and CDR2: SEHNR and FQNEAQ (reference sequence). Between the trimmed V and J ends, which lost 5 bases and 3 bases, there was a span of 14 bases. The CDR3 contains 14 residues. The CDR3 sequence: CASSRLGRYYEQYF. The CDR3 DNA sequence: TGTGCCAGCAGCCGCCTGGGACGGTACTACGAGCAGTACTTC.

Only a few counts were recorded for this clonotype. V gene TRBV5-1 combines with J gene TRBJ2-7; the match to TRBD1 covers 8 bases. CDR1 and CDR2 from the germline V gene are SGHRS and YFSETQ. V trimming: 0 bases; J trimming: 1 base; junction bases outside the gene matches: 6. This CDR3 spans 16 amino acids. CDR3 protein: CASSLAGGQVSYEQYF. For the CDR3, the DNA is TGCGCCAGCAGCTTGGCCGGGGGACAGGTATCCTACGAGCAGTACTTC.

The table lists this clonotype with many counts. The chain uses TRBV7-6 and TRBJ2-7, with 7 bases fitting TRBD2. The CDR3 is 14 residues long. After removal of 5 bases from V and 0 bases from J, the junction contained 4 bases not matched to a gene. The germline gives CDR1 SGHVS, CDR2 FNYEAQ. CDR3 loop: CASSRDYGSYEQYF. In DNA, the CDR3 is TGTGCCAGCAGCCGGGACTACGGCTCCTACGAGCAGTACTTC.

V is TRBV20-1 and J is TRBJ2-5; 7 nucleotides agree with TRBD2. Trimming cost V 0 bases and J 2 bases; bases outside gene matches: 3. CDR3 size: 14 residues. Germline CDR1 is DFQATT and CDR2 is SNEGSKA (reference sequence). DNA of the CDR3: TGCAGTGCTAGAGATATGGGACTACAAGAGACCCAGTACTTC. Translation: CSARDMGLQETQYF.

The chain joins TRBV3-1 to TRBJ2-7, with D possibly TRBD2 on 6 matching bases. Germline CDR1 and CDR2: LGHDT and YNNKEL (reference sequence). CDR3 length: 15 amino acids. The V end was cut by 4 bases, the J end by 2 bases, with 15 bases between. The CDR3 region is CASSPSGTQAYEQYF. The CDR3, as DNA: TGTGCCAGCAGCCCTTCTGGGACTCAAGCCTACGAGCAGTACTTC.

The genes are TRBV27 and TRBJ1-2, with D hard to call. Germline-derived CDR1 and CDR2 are MNHEY and SMNVEV (reference sequence). The CDR3 is 14 amino acids. V was trimmed by 6 bases and J by 1 base, leaving 12 bases between them. The CDR3 DNA is TGTGCCAGCAGCCCTATGGTCCATAACTATGGCTACACCTTC. Translated, it gives CASSPMVHNYGYTF.

This clonotype was detected ten times or more. The chain employs TRBV7-2 and TRBJ1-5; weak D call: TRBD1 (5 bases). This CDR3 has 15 residues. The V end was cut by 3 bases, the J end by 4 bases, with 13 bases between. Germline lookup yields CDR1 SGHTA and CDR2 FQGNSA. CDR3 amino acids: CASSFGPGRNQPQHF. CDR3 DNA sequence: TGTGCCAGCAGCTTTGGTCCGGGACGAAATCAGCCCCAGCATTTT.

This clonotype was counted ten times or more. This rearrangement joins TRBV7-2 to TRBJ2-1, with TRBD2 identical over 10 bases. This CDR3 is 16 amino acids long. Germline lookup yields CDR1 SGHTA and CDR2 FQGNSA. Trimming removed 5 bases from V and 3 bases from J; junction bases left unmatched: 7. The CDR3 is CASSLFPSGSYNEQFF. CDR3 DNA sequence: TGTGCCAGCAGCCTATTTCCTAGCGGGAGCTACAATGAGCAGTTCTTC.

The chain carries TRBV29-1 and TRBJ2-3; 11 nucleotides line up with TRBD2. This CDR3 is 14 amino acids long. In germline, CDR1 is SQVTM, CDR2 ANQGSEA. Germline trimming cut 7 bases from V and 5 bases from J; bases unmatched to any gene: 8. In DNA, the CDR3 is TGCAGCGCCCGACTAGCGGGGAACCAAGATACGCAGTATTTT. This encodes CSARLAGNQDTQYF.

This clonotype turned up a few times. This chain connects TRBV7-2 to TRBJ2-5; D gene ambiguous. V gave up 3 bases and J gave up 7 bases, with 9 bases separating them. The CDR3 is 12 amino acids. CDR1 is SGHTA and CDR2 is FQGNSA in the germline V gene. The CDR3 nucleotides are TGTGCCAGCAGCTTCCCTTTGGGGACCCAGTACTTC. Its protein is CASSFPLGTQYF.

This chain joins TRBV4-1 and TRBJ2-7; 7 bases fit TRBD1. The CDR3 is 18 amino acids. The J segment lost 2 bases and the V segment lost 4 bases, leaving 17 bases of the junction unmatched. The germline CDR1 and CDR2 sequences are MGHRA and YSYEKL. The CDR3 spells CASSLNPHTGTVAYEQYF. The CDR3 DNA sequence: TGCGCCAGCAGCCTTAACCCCCATACAGGGACAGTCGCCTACGAGCAGTACTTC.

This clonotype appeared a few times. The J gene is TRBJ2-7, the V gene TRBV18; D is unclear. Per germline, CDR1 KGHSH and CDR2 LQKENI. CDR3 length equals 13 residues. With 3 bases removed from V and 7 bases from J, the gap between germline ends came to 13 bases. This CDR3 reads CASSPGPLREQYF. The CDR3 region has the DNA TGTGCCAGCTCACCCGGTCCCCTTCGGGAGCAGTACTTC.

This clonotype was seen at least ten times. The rearrangement joins TRBV6-5 to TRBJ1-5; D call uncertain. Germline CDR1 reads MNHEY; CDR2 reads SVGAGI. The length of the CDR3 is 13 residues. V gave up 2 bases and J gave up 6 bases, with 8 bases separating them. The CDR3 protein is CASSYAASQPQHF. In nucleotides, the CDR3 is TGTGCCAGCAGTTACGCAGCTAGTCAGCCCCAGCATTTT.

This clonotype was recorded a few times. The chain carries TRBV11-3 and TRBJ2-3, with D perhaps TRBD1 or TRBD2 (5 bases each). Germline CDR1 SGHNT, CDR2 YENEEA. This CDR3 is 15 amino acids long. The germline V and J ends were trimmed by 2 bases and 4 bases, with 13 bases remaining between them. Written as DNA, the CDR3 is TGTGCCAGCAGCTTACTCGGGACCACATCAGATACGCAGTATTTT. It yields the protein CASSLLGTTSDTQYF.